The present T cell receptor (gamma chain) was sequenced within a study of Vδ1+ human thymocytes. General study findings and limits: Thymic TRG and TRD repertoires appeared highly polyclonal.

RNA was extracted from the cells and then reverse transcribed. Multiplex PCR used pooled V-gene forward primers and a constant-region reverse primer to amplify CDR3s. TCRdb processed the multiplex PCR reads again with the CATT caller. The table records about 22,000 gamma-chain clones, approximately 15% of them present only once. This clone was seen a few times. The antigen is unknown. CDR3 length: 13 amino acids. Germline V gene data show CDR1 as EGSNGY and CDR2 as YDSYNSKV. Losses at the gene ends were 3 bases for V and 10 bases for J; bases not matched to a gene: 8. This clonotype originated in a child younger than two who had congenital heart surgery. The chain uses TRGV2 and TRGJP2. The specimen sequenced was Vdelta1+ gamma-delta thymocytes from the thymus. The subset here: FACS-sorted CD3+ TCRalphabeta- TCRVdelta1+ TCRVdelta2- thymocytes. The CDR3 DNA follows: TGTGCCACCTGGGACCCAGAAGGTTGGATCAAGACGTTT. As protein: CATWDPEGWIKTF.